The clone carrying this T cell receptor beta chain was seen a handful of times. The antigen is not known. MiXCR was run by TCRdb on the 5' RACE reads, yielding one entry per CDR3 protein. The table lists over 30,000 distinct CDR3 sequences, about 15% of them singletons. The source of the sample is a study of CD8 T cells in ankylosing spondylitis. Germline CDR1 DFQATT, CDR2 SNEGSKA (reference sequence). The V end was cut by 6 bases, the J end by 4 bases, with 10 bases between. The CDR3 is made up of 11 amino acids. Notes on the study in general: Clones that were linked to disease were CD8+ and were relatively rare in peripheral blood.

The chain joins TRBV20-1 to TRBJ2-7; maybe TRBD2 (5 bases). The sample consisted of blood. The source is a male donor with ankylosing spondylitis or in good health (not recorded which). CDR3 in amino acids: CSAGTGYEQYF. The DNA of the CDR3 is TGCAGTGCCGGTACGGGATACGAGCAGTACTTC.